The clone carrying this TCR beta chain was seen many times. Its target is unknown. Constant-segment primers were used for 5'RACE, and the resulting TCR alpha and TCR beta cDNA libraries carried sample barcodes and UMIs. TCRdb recomputed calls from the 5' RACE reads with MiXCR, one row per CDR3 protein. The table shows about 100,000 distinct CDR3 sequences, with approximately 12% occurring only once. This entry belongs to a study of T-cell memory formation after mild COVID-19. Whole-study findings and limits: While clones contracting from day 15 to 85 were balanced between CD4 and CD8, later expanders leaned CD4+.

This sequence was found in a man younger than 35 who had mild COVID-19 (a few samples of this study predate the infection). Cell type and time point are not known. The specimen sequenced was PBMCs or a T cell subset sorted from them (not recorded which).

CDR3: CASSSPGTHTGELFF. The CDR3 DNA follows: TGTGCCAGCAGCTCTCCAGGGACCCACACCGGGGAGCTGTTTTTT. The genes are TRBV7-3 and TRBJ2-2; perhaps D is TRBD1 or TRBD2 (5 bases each). Germline lookup yields CDR1 SGHTA and CDR2 FQGTGA. The V end was cut by 4 bases, the J end by 3 bases, with 12 bases between. This CDR3 has 15 amino acids.